This T cell receptor beta chain was captured by sequencing in a study of T cells in localized non-small cell lung cancer. Study-wide findings and caveats: Adjacent lung exhibited a median of 57 among the 100 most abundant tumor clones. Uninvolved adjacent lung showed peak T cell clonality, exceeding tumor. The tumor had only one region sequenced, so heterogeneity remains possible.

Atypia-free adjacent lung was sampled at least 2 cm beyond the tumor margin. CDR1 LNHDA and CDR2 SQIVND come from the germline V gene (reference sequence). The V gene lost 3 bases and the J gene lost 5 bases, with 11 bases spanning the gap. This CDR3 contains 14 residues. This clone occurred a few times. Its antigen remains unknown. Libraries were prepared by immunoSEQ multiplex PCR; TCRdb keeps only in-frame clonotypes and omits some of them. Among roughly 1,100 clones listed, roughly 25% were seen once. Source: normal lung tissue next to the tumor, taken before any cancer treatment. J is TRBJ1-5 and V is TRBV19; a possible D gene is TRBD1 (6 bases). The source is a woman aged 35-70 years with stage III squamous cell lung carcinoma. The CDR3 bases are TGTGCCAGTAGTATTCAGGACAGTTATCAGCCCCAGCATTTT. This codes for CASSIQDSYQPQHF.